These 23 T cell receptor beta chains were all obtained from the same sample, sequenced in a study of CD8 T cells in Susac syndrome. Reverse transcription of roughly 0.45 to 1 ug RNA used random hexamers. TCRdb passed the immunoSEQ multiplex PCR reads through MiXCR, listing each CDR3 protein once. The sample lists under 150,000 distinct CDR3 sequences, under 97% seen once, with less than 0.085% in the top ten. The source material was CD4+ T cells from PBMCs. The receptors were gathered from a human donor with Susac syndrome.

This chain uses TRBV5-6 with TRBJ2-1; D gene uncertain. The CDR3 is 16 residues long. V was pared by 4 bases and J by 7 bases, with 21 bases between. Germline V CDR1 and CDR2: SGHDT, YYEEEE. The CDR3: CASSRPYADRSNEQFF. The CDR3 DNA reads as TGTGCCAGCAGCCGGCCGTATGCCGACCGGTCGAATGAGCAGTTCTTC.

The chain uses TRBV2 and TRBJ1-2; D is ambiguous. V lost 6 bases, J lost 5 bases, and 13 bases lay in between. The CDR3 runs 13 residues. Germline V lookup: CDR1 SNHLY, CDR2 FYNNEI. Written as DNA, the CDR3 is TGTGCCAGCAGCGCGCGGGTGGGGTATGGCTACACCTTC. This codes for CASSARVGYGYTF.

The V and J genes are TRBV20-1 and TRBJ2-1; 9 bases fit TRBD2. The germline CDR1 and CDR2 sequences are DFQATT and SNEGSKA (reference sequence). CDR3 length: 14 residues. The V gene end was trimmed by 6 bases and the J gene end by 5 bases; junction bases not matched to a gene: 8. The CDR3: CSAEGGRGHNEQFF. The DNA of the CDR3 is TGCAGTGCCGAGGGCGGGAGGGGCCACAATGAGCAGTTCTTC.

The V and J genes are TRBV11-2 and TRBJ2-1, with D possibly TRBD1 on 6 matching bases. The CDR3 consists of 12 residues. Trimming took 8 bases from V and 8 from J, leaving 13 bases between them. Germline CDR1 and CDR2: SGHAT and FQNNGV. The CDR3 region is CASAQGSDEQFF. The DNA of the CDR3 is TGTGCCAGCGCCCAGGGGTCGGATGAGCAGTTCTTC.

The V call is TRBV20-1, the J call TRBJ2-7; 10 positions match TRBD2. The CDR3 covers 15 residues. The V gene end was trimmed by 0 bases and the J gene end by 2 bases; junction bases not matched to a gene: 4. CDR1 is DFQATT, CDR2 SNEGSKA, per germline (reference sequence). CDR3 in amino acids: CSARDLGLATYEQYF. The CDR3 coding sequence is TGCAGTGCTAGAGATCTGGGACTAGCGACCTACGAGCAGTACTTC.

The CDR3 here is CASSLEGRLGYF. CDR3 in DNA: TGCGCCAGCAGCTTGGAGGGCCGTCTAGGGTACTTC. The rearrangement joins TRBV5-1 to TRBJ2-7; D remains unclear. The germline V gene encodes CDR1 SGHRS and CDR2 YFSETQ. V was pared by 0 bases and J by 12 bases, with 13 bases between. The CDR3 runs 12 residues.

The genes are TRBV7-2 and TRBJ2-1; TRBD2 matches 11 bases. The CDR3 totals 14 residues. CDR1 and CDR2 from the germline V gene are SGHTA and FQGNSA. Trimming at V came to 3 bases and at J to 9 bases, leaving 4 bases not matched to a gene. The CDR3 spells CASSFSGGVGEQFF. DNA of the CDR3: TGTGCCAGCAGCTTTAGCGGGGGGGTTGGTGAGCAGTTCTTC.

The rearrangement links TRBV29-1 to TRBJ2-5, with D unresolved. Germline V gives CDR1 SQVTM, CDR2 ANQGSEA. The CDR3 runs to 14 residues. The V end lost 5 bases, the J end lost 4 bases, and 17 bases lay between the germline ends. The CDR3: CSVFRPLAGETQYF. As DNA, the CDR3 is TGCAGCGTTTTCCGACCGTTGGCCGGAGAGACCCAGTACTTC. Complete variable domain (other parts from reference TRBV29-1 and TRBJ2-5): SAVISQKPSRDICQRGTSLTIQCQVDSQVTMMFWYRQQPGQSLTLIATANQGSEATYESGFVIDKFPISRPNLTFSTLTVSNMSPEDSSIYLCSVFRPLAGETQYFGPGTRLLVL.

V and J are TRBV20-1 and TRBJ2-7; the D gene is possibly TRBD1 (6 bases). V lost 3 bases to trimming and J lost 5 bases, with 8 bases between them. The CDR3 runs 11 residues. Germline lookup yields CDR1 DFQATT and CDR2 SNEGSKA (reference sequence). Here the CDR3 reads CSASGGDEQYF. Here the CDR3 DNA reads TGCAGTGCTAGTGGGGGCGACGAGCAGTACTTC.

The genes are TRBV27 and TRBJ1-2; possibly TRBD1 for D (5 bases). Between the trimmed V and J ends, which lost 4 bases and 0 bases, there was a span of 18 bases. Germline values: CDR1 MNHEY, CDR2 SMNVEV (reference sequence). The CDR3 totals 17 residues. The CDR3 nucleotides read TGTGCCAGCAGTTCTACTAGGTGGAGGGACCCTAACTATGGCTACACCTTC. It yields the protein CASSSTRWRDPNYGYTF.

DNA of the CDR3: TGTGCCAGCAGCCAAGATATAACTTCTCAAGAGACCCAGTACTTC. This translates into CASSQDITSQETQYF. The chain recombines TRBV14 with TRBJ2-5; unclear D gene. Germline V gene lookup returns CDR1 SGHDN and CDR2 FVKESK. Trimming took 0 bases from V and 2 from J, leaving 10 bases between them. The CDR3 covers 15 residues.

This chain uses TRBV13 with TRBJ1-1; 7 bases align to TRBD1. CDR1 and CDR2 (germline): PRHDT, FYEKMQ (reference sequence). The CDR3 is made up of 17 amino acids. V was clipped by 5 bases and J by 0 bases; unmatched bases: 12. The DNA for the CDR3 is TGTGCCAGCAGCAAGGACAGGAGGGAGCCCATGAACACTGAAGCTTTCTTT. It yields the protein CASSKDRREPMNTEAFF. Looking up the rest from reference TRBV13 and TRBJ1-1 gives the full variable domain: AAGVIQSPRHLIKEKRETATLKCYPIPRHDTVYWYQQGPGQDPQFLISFYEKMQSDKGSIPDRFSAQQFSDYHSELNMSSLELGDSALYFCASSKDRREPMNTEAFFGQGTRLTVV.

The chain combines TRBV20-1 with TRBJ1-1; D unresolved. Germline lookup yields CDR1 DFQATT and CDR2 SNEGSKA (reference sequence). This CDR3 contains 14 residues. V shed 0 bases and J shed 2 bases, with 10 bases lying between them. CDR3 nucleotide sequence: TGCAGTGCTAGAGATTTCCCGGCAAACACTGAAGCTTTCTTT. Translation gives CSARDFPANTEAFF.

The chain has TRBV19 and TRBJ2-1; D gene uncertain. The CDR3 has 12 residues. Between the trimmed V and J ends, which lost 2 bases and 7 bases, there was a span of 6 bases. The germline gives CDR1 LNHDA, CDR2 SQIVND (reference sequence). The CDR3 spells CASSIMGNEQFF. CDR3 bases: TGTGCCAGTAGTATAATGGGGAATGAGCAGTTCTTC.

V and J are TRBV15 and TRBJ2-4; D not certain. Germline CDR1 reads LNHNV; CDR2 reads YYDKDF (reference sequence). Trimming took 0 bases from V and 0 from J, leaving 9 bases between them. The CDR3 is made up of 16 amino acids. The CDR3 reads CATSRDSQLAKNIQYF. In DNA form, the CDR3 reads TGTGCCACCAGCAGAGATAGTCAACTAGCCAAAAACATTCAGTACTTC.

The chain links TRBV23-1 to TRBJ2-2; D unclear. TRBV23-1 belongs to the ORF category, with a function that is uncertain. The CDR3 contains 16 residues. The V end was cut by 5 bases, the J end by 4 bases, with 17 bases between. CDR3 sequence: CASSSPAAQLTGELFF. The CDR3 DNA reads as TGCGCCAGCAGTTCCCCGGCGGCCCAGCTCACCGGGGAGCTGTTTTTT.

This chain joins TRBV2 and TRBJ2-5; D unclear. This CDR3 is built from 11 residues. V lost 7 bases, J lost 4 bases, and 7 bases lay in between. Germline V gene data show CDR1 as SNHLY and CDR2 as FYNNEI. The CDR3 here is CASTTGETQYF. The CDR3 DNA is TGTGCCAGCACCACGGGAGAGACCCAGTACTTC.

J is TRBJ2-3 and V is TRBV20-1; D remains unclear. The CDR3 runs to 13 residues. In germline, CDR1 is DFQATT, CDR2 SNEGSKA (reference sequence). The DNA for the CDR3 is TGCAGCCCTAGGGCCCCACCCCCCGATACGCAGTATTTT. Translation gives CSPRAPPPDTQYF.

V usage is TRBV20-1 and J usage is TRBJ1-2, with a weak D call TRBD1 (6 bases). CDR1 is DFQATT, CDR2 SNEGSKA, per germline (reference sequence). V lost 5 bases and J lost 7, with 14 bases in between. This CDR3 is 12 amino acids long. The CDR3 sequence: CSAPRRGGGYTF. In DNA form, the CDR3 reads TGCAGTGCTCCAAGGAGGGGGGGTGGCTACACCTTC.

CDR3 loop: CASSHTDRYHYGYTF. CDR3 sequence (DNA): TGTGCCAGCAGCCACACCGACAGGTACCACTATGGCTACACCTTC. This rearrangement joins TRBV5-6 to TRBJ1-2; D is perhaps TRBD1 (6 bases). The CDR3 covers 15 residues. Germline V lookup: CDR1 SGHDT, CDR2 YYEEEE. Trimming took off 4 bases at V and 3 bases at J, with 16 bases between the two ends.

This chain connects TRBV20-1 to TRBJ2-7, with D possibly TRBD2 on 6 matching bases. The CDR3 totals 13 residues. V gave up 1 base and J gave up 2 bases, with 9 bases separating them. CDR1 DFQATT and CDR2 SNEGSKA come from the germline V gene (reference sequence). CDR3 nucleotides: TGCAGTGCTAGAGGCGGGACCACCTACGAGCAGTACTTC. Translating it yields CSARGGTTYEQYF.

CDR3 protein: CASSYSSGSTDTQYF. The DNA of the CDR3 is TGTGCCAGCAGTTACTCCTCCGGTAGCACAGATACGCAGTATTTT. The rearrangement uses TRBV6-6 and TRBJ2-3; D gene unclear. Germline CDR1 MNHNY, CDR2 SVGAGI (reference sequence). V lost 0 bases, J lost 0 bases, and 7 bases lay in between. This CDR3 has 15 residues.

The CDR3 here is CASSPGLVGKNEQFF. DNA for the CDR3: TGTGCCAGCAGCCCGGGTCTAGTCGGGAAAAATGAGCAGTTCTTC. This chain connects TRBV13 to TRBJ2-1, with a weak D call TRBD2 (5 bases). The ends were cut back, 5 bases at V and 7 bases at J, with 18 bases in the middle. The germline gives CDR1 PRHDT, CDR2 FYEKMQ (reference sequence). This CDR3 spans 15 amino acids.